This passage covers 31 T cell receptor beta chains from one sample sequenced in a study of Ad26.COV2.S vaccination and SARS-CoV-2 variants. Sequenced by immunoSEQ multiplex PCR; TCRdb stores in-frame clones only, minus some. The sample records more than 150,000 clones, about 83% being singletons. Specimen: peripheral blood, collected after recovery from COVID-19. The receptors come from a human donor who had recovered from COVID-19.

The DNA for the CDR3 is TGTGCCAGCAAACAGGGTTTCTCTGGAAACACCATATATTTT. This translates into CASKQGFSGNTIYF. This chain uses TRBV6-5 with TRBJ1-3, with D maybe TRBD1 (6 bases). The V end was cut by 7 bases, the J end by 0 bases, with 10 bases between. This CDR3 comprises 14 residues. Germline assignment: CDR1 MNHEY and CDR2 SVGAGI.

The CDR3 nucleotides are TGTGCCAGCAGCTTAGCGCTAAATGAGGTTAGCTACACCTTC. Its translation: CASSLALNEVSYTF. The chain joins TRBV7-9 to TRBJ1-2; no definite D call. The V and J ends lost 0 bases and 9 bases respectively, with 14 bases between them. This CDR3 comprises 14 residues. Germline CDR1 reads SEHNR; CDR2 reads FQNEAQ (reference sequence).

The V gene is TRBV5-4, the J gene TRBJ2-7; unclear D gene. V was pared by 0 bases and J by 1 base, with 5 bases between. This CDR3 is 13 amino acids long. Germline loops: CDR1 SGHNT, CDR2 YYREEE (reference sequence). The CDR3 nucleotides are TGTGCCAGCAGCTTGGGAAGTTCCTACGAGCAGTACTTC. Protein product: CASSLGSSYEQYF.

This sequence joins TRBV19 and TRBJ2-5; D remains unclear. The germline V and J ends were trimmed by 9 bases and 7 bases, with 15 bases remaining between them. Germline V CDR1 and CDR2: LNHDA, SQIVND (reference sequence). The CDR3 extends over 12 amino acids. The CDR3 DNA is TGTGCCAGCCGGGCGGTAAGAGGGACCCAGTACTTC. It yields the protein CASRAVRGTQYF.

The chain joins TRBV18 to TRBJ2-4; no clear D gene. Deletions cut 5 bases from V and 5 bases from J, with 7 bases between. Germline lookup yields CDR1 KGHSH and CDR2 LQKENI. This CDR3 contains 12 residues. CDR3 sequence (DNA): TGTGCCAGCTCAACAAGGGAAAACATTCAGTACTTC. Amino acid sequence: CASSTRENIQYF. The variable domain in full, completed from reference TRBV18 and TRBJ2-4, reads NAGVMQNPRHLVRRRGQEARLRCSPMKGHSHVYWYRQLPEEGLKFMVYLQKENIIDESGMPKERFSAEFPKEGPSILRIQQVVRGDSAAYFCASSTRENIQYFGAGTRLSVL.

This CDR3 reads CASSVAGGDQPQHF. CDR3 DNA: TGTGCCAGCAGCGTTGCAGGAGGAGATCAGCCCCAGCATTTT. This chain links TRBV6-5 with TRBJ1-5; D call uncertain. The CDR3 loop spans 14 amino acids. The V end was cut by 6 bases, the J end by 5 bases, with 14 bases between. The V gene's germline CDR1 is MNHEY and CDR2 SVGAGI.

The gene calls are TRBV3-1 (or the pseudogene TRBV3-2) and TRBJ1-1, with 7 positions matching TRBD1. Germline V gene data show CDR1 as LGHDT and CDR2 as YNNKEL (reference sequence). The CDR3 consists of 19 residues. V trimming: 1 base; J trimming: 3 bases; junction bases outside the gene matches: 17. As DNA, the CDR3 is TGTGCCAGCAGCCAAGTTAGAGGGGGCGGGTTGGTACTGGACACTGAAGCTTTCTTT. Its translation: CASSQVRGGGLVLDTEAFF.

The chain combines TRBV6-5 with TRBJ1-3, with a possible D match to TRBD1 (6 bases). This CDR3 spans 15 amino acids. Germline V gene lookup returns CDR1 MNHEY and CDR2 SVGAGI. V was trimmed by 8 bases and J by 3 bases, leaving 17 bases between them. The CDR3 sequence: CASAPTGRNGNTIYF. In nucleotides, the CDR3 is TGTGCCAGCGCGCCAACAGGGAGGAATGGAAACACCATATATTTT.

J is TRBJ1-2 and V is TRBV11-2, with TRBD1 as a possible D gene (5 bases). The CDR3 loop spans 13 amino acids. V was trimmed by 4 bases and J by 3 bases, leaving 9 bases between them. Germline-derived CDR1 and CDR2 are SGHAT and FQNNGV. In nucleotides, the CDR3 is TGTGCCAGCAGCTATACAGGAGACTATGGCTACACCTTC. Protein sequence: CASSYTGDYGYTF.

The rearrangement links TRBV28 to TRBJ2-7; 12 bases match TRBD2. J was trimmed by 11 bases and V by 5 bases; bases with no gene match: 19. CDR1 and CDR2 (germline): MDHEN, SYDVKM. The length of the CDR3 is 17 residues. The DNA for the CDR3 is TGTGCCAGCAGTATTGGACTAGCGGGATCGGATTACTCTGTTAAGTACTTC. Translating it yields CASSIGLAGSDYSVKYF.

This clone was picked up one time. This chain links TRBV4-1 with TRBJ2-5, with 11 bases fitting TRBD2. V lost 2 bases and J lost 5; bases outside the gene matches: 10. CDR1 MGHRA and CDR2 YSYEKL come from the germline V gene. This CDR3 has 17 residues. CDR3 amino acids: CASSQNAGLAGGETQYF. CDR3 bases: TGCGCCAGCAGCCAAAACGCGGGGCTAGCGGGAGGTGAGACCCAGTACTTC.

The chain has TRBV2 and TRBJ2-1, with 12 bases aligning to TRBD2. Per germline, CDR1 SNHLY and CDR2 FYNNEI. The CDR3 sequence is 22 residues long. V was clipped by 5 bases and J by 0 bases; unmatched bases: 20. CDR3 DNA: TGTGCCAGCAGTCACGATCTAGCGGGAGGGCCCCCCTCAACCAGCTCCTACAATGAGCAGTTCTTC. This gives the protein CASSHDLAGGPPSTSSYNEQFF.

The V gene is TRBV12-2, the J gene TRBJ1-1. TRBV12-2 is a listed pseudogene. This CDR3 comprises 13 residues. In DNA, the CDR3 is TGTGCAAGTCGCCCATTCCCGGACACTGAAGCTTTCTTT. This translates into CASRPFPDTEAFF.

This sequence joins TRBV6-5 and TRBJ1-1; TRBD1 matches at 9 bases. In germline, CDR1 is MNHEY, CDR2 SVGAGI. The CDR3 sequence is 14 residues long. V shed 5 bases, J shed 0 bases, and the junction held 1 base outside the gene matches. The CDR3 sequence is CASSRDRVNTEAFF. The CDR3 nucleotides read TGTGCCAGCAGTCGGGACAGGGTGAACACTGAAGCTTTCTTT.

The chain carries TRBV5-1 and TRBJ2-7; 8 bases agree with TRBD1. The CDR3 has 14 residues. The V segment lost 5 bases and the J segment 0 bases; nucleotides outside the gene matches: 4. Germline V lookup: CDR1 SGHRS, CDR2 YFSETQ. The CDR3 loop reads CASSVRGRSYEQYF. For the CDR3, the DNA is TGCGCCAGCAGTGTCAGGGGGCGCTCCTACGAGCAGTACTTC.

V and J are TRBV18 and TRBJ2-3; D remains ambiguous. The CDR3 contains 16 residues. CDR1 is KGHSH and CDR2 is LQKENI in the germline V gene. V was pared by 3 bases and J by 0 bases, with 13 bases between. The CDR3: CASSPIITASTDTQYF. The CDR3, as DNA: TGTGCCAGCTCACCCATTATTACTGCTAGCACAGATACGCAGTATTTT.

The V gene is TRBV7-2, the J gene TRBJ2-5; no clear D. The germline V and J ends were trimmed by 5 bases and 5 bases, with 9 bases remaining between them. CDR1 and CDR2 from the germline V gene are SGHTA and FQGNSA. The CDR3 loop spans 12 amino acids. This CDR3 is CASSPSAETQYF. CDR3 DNA sequence: TGTGCCAGCAGCCCCTCCGCCGAGACCCAGTACTTC.

V gene TRBV9 combines with J gene TRBJ2-1; the match to TRBD2 covers 10 bases. The length of the CDR3 is 15 residues. Germline CDR1 SGDLS, CDR2 YYNGEE. Trimming removed 0 bases from V and 9 bases from J; junction bases left unmatched: 6. CDR3 sequence: CASSVELAGYTEQFF. As DNA, the CDR3 is TGTGCCAGCAGCGTAGAACTAGCGGGATATACTGAGCAGTTCTTC.

This clone occurred a few times. The chain employs TRBV6-1 and TRBJ2-7, with 9 nucleotides matching TRBD1. V dropped 2 bases and J dropped 2; count of bases not matched to a gene: 7. The germline V gene has CDR1 MNHNS and CDR2 SASEGT. The CDR3 is made up of 16 amino acids. CDR3 coding DNA: TGTGCCAGCAGTGAAAAGCCGGGACAGGGCCCCTACGAGCAGTACTTC. Translation: CASSEKPGQGPYEQYF.

V is TRBV15 and J is TRBJ2-5, with 7 bases aligning to TRBD1. Germline-derived CDR1 and CDR2 are LNHNV and YYDKDF (reference sequence). The CDR3 has 15 residues. V gave up 0 bases and J gave up 4 bases; unmatched junction bases: 5. The CDR3: CATSREKGAGETQYF. The CDR3 DNA is TGTGCCACCAGCAGAGAGAAGGGGGCTGGAGAGACCCAGTACTTC.

This sequence joins TRBV25-1 and TRBJ1-1, with D hard to call. The CDR3 runs to 13 residues. The V end lost 3 bases, the J end lost 8 bases, and 13 bases lay between the germline ends. CDR1 is MGHDK and CDR2 is SYGVNS in the germline V gene. The CDR3 protein is CASSDYGLGEAFF. As DNA, the CDR3 is TGTGCCAGCAGTGATTACGGCTTGGGCGAAGCTTTCTTT.

This chain joins TRBV18 and TRBJ2-5; no clear D. CDR1 KGHSH and CDR2 LQKENI come from the germline V gene. The CDR3 covers 12 residues. The ends were cut back, 6 bases at V and 4 bases at J, with 9 bases in the middle. CDR3 region: CASSLSRETQYF. The CDR3 DNA reads TGTGCCAGCTCCCTTTCTCGAGAGACCCAGTACTTC.

V usage is TRBV15 and J usage is TRBJ2-7, with 12 bases identical to TRBD2. The trim removed 5 bases at V and 3 bases at J, leaving 14 bases unmatched. This CDR3 is built from 18 residues. Germline loops: CDR1 LNHNV, CDR2 YYDKDF (reference sequence). The CDR3 nucleotides are TGTGCCACCAGCCCACGCGGGATACTAGCGGGAGGCCTCTACGAGCAGTACTTC. Translation gives CATSPRGILAGGLYEQYF. Based on the CDR3 plus reference TRBV15 and TRBJ2-7, the full variable domain is DAMVIQNPRYQVTQFGKPVTLSCSQTLNHNVMYWYQQKSSQAPKLLFHYYDKDFNNEADTPDNFQSRRPNTSFCFLDIRSPGLGDTAMYLCATSPRGILAGGLYEQYFGPGTRLTVT.

This CDR3 reads CASTLGTLGNDEQFF. Written as DNA, the CDR3 is TGTGCCAGCACCCTCGGTACGTTAGGGAACGATGAGCAGTTCTTC. V gene TRBV7-9 combines with J gene TRBJ2-1; D not certain. Germline CDR1 SEHNR, CDR2 FQNEAQ (reference sequence). V dropped 7 bases and J dropped 8 bases, with 21 bases sitting between them. There are 15 residues in the CDR3.

This clone was seen only once. The genes are TRBV30 and TRBJ1-3; D is uncertain. V dropped 2 bases and J dropped 0 bases, with 8 bases sitting between them. This CDR3 has 14 amino acids. Germline V gene sequence: CDR1 GTSNPN, CDR2 SVGIG (reference sequence). For the CDR3, the DNA is TGTGCCTGGAGTCCGCGGGGCTCTGGAAACACCATATATTTT. Its translation: CAWSPRGSGNTIYF.

V and J are TRBV3-1 (or the pseudogene TRBV3-2) and TRBJ2-7; D might be TRBD2 (5 bases). V was cut by 1 base and J by 2 bases, with 12 bases left in between. Germline assignment: CDR1 LGHDT and CDR2 YNNKEL (reference sequence). CDR3 length: 15 residues. The CDR3 DNA sequence: TGTGCCAGCAGCCAAGGTAGTGGGAGAGCCTACGAGCAGTACTTC. Its protein product is CASSQGSGRAYEQYF.

V is TRBV28 and J is TRBJ1-1; D perhaps matches TRBD1 (5 bases). Germline-derived CDR1 and CDR2 are MDHEN and SYDVKM. This CDR3 region has 14 residues. Trimming removed 3 bases from V and 3 bases from J, with 11 bases in between. The CDR3 reads CASSLGQRYTEAFF. The CDR3 bases are TGTGCCAGCAGTTTGGGGCAACGCTACACTGAAGCTTTCTTT.

The chain has TRBV3-1 (or the pseudogene TRBV3-2) and TRBJ2-4, with 15 positions matching TRBD2. V dropped 0 bases and J dropped 6; count of bases not matched to a gene: 6. CDR1 LGHDT and CDR2 YNNKEL come from the germline V gene (reference sequence). The CDR3 has 18 amino acids. CDR3 in amino acids: CASSQEGLAGGPRNIQYF. The DNA of the CDR3 is TGTGCCAGCAGCCAAGAAGGACTAGCGGGAGGGCCTAGAAACATTCAGTACTTC.

The chain uses TRBV28 and TRBJ2-7; D is possibly TRBD1 (6 bases). Germline V gene lookup returns CDR1 MDHEN and CDR2 SYDVKM. The length of the CDR3 is 12 residues. The V and J ends lost 6 bases and 3 bases respectively, with 9 bases between them. Written as DNA, the CDR3 is TGTGCCAGCAGCTCGACAGGCTACGAGCAGTACTTC. This sequence encodes CASSSTGYEQYF.

This rearrangement joins TRBV27 to TRBJ2-7; no reliable D call. The CDR3 is 10 amino acids. CDR1 is MNHEY, CDR2 SMNVEV, per germline (reference sequence). Trimming took off 8 bases at V and 2 bases at J, with 4 bases between the two ends. CDR3 DNA sequence: TGTGCCAGCCCCCCCTACGAGCAGTACTTC. It specifies CASPPYEQYF.

The rearrangement joins TRBV5-1 to TRBJ2-1, with 8 bases matching TRBD1. V gave up 2 bases and J gave up 1 base; unmatched junction bases: 2. The CDR3 sequence is 15 residues long. Germline CDR1 and CDR2: SGHRS and YFSETQ. The CDR3 protein is CASSFGQGSYNEQFF. The DNA of the CDR3 is TGCGCCAGCAGCTTCGGACAGGGATCCTACAATGAGCAGTTCTTC. Combining the CDR3 with reference TRBV5-1 and TRBJ2-1 gives the whole variable domain KAGVTQTPRYLIKTRGQQVTLSCSPISGHRSVSWYQQTPGQGLQFLFEYFSETQRNKGNFPGRFSGRQFSNSRSEMNVSTLELGDSALYLCASSFGQGSYNEQFFGPGTRLTVL.